The present T cell receptor beta chain was sequenced within a study of T-cell memory formation after mild COVID-19. Study findings and constraints: The study found contracting CD4+ clones mainly in CM and EM and contracting CD8+ clones in EMRA.

Each CDR3 protein gets one entry after TCRdb re-called the 5' RACE reads with MiXCR. The sample includes around 340,000 distinct CDR3 sequences, around an eighth of them seen just once. This clonotype was observed a few times. Its antigen remains unidentified. The CDR3 is 14 residues long. With 5 bases removed from V and 3 bases from J, the gap between germline ends came to 13 bases. Germline V lookup: CDR1 SGHVS, CDR2 FNYEAQ. The V call is TRBV7-6, the J call TRBJ1-2; D ambiguous. Input material: PBMCs or a T cell subset sorted from them (not recorded which). This clonotype was obtained from a man aged 18 to 35 who had mild COVID-19 (a few samples of this study predate the infection). Cell type and time point are not known. The DNA for the CDR3 is TGTGCCAGCAGCCCATCGGCGGGAGACTATGGCTACACCTTC. It encodes CASSPSAGDYGYTF.